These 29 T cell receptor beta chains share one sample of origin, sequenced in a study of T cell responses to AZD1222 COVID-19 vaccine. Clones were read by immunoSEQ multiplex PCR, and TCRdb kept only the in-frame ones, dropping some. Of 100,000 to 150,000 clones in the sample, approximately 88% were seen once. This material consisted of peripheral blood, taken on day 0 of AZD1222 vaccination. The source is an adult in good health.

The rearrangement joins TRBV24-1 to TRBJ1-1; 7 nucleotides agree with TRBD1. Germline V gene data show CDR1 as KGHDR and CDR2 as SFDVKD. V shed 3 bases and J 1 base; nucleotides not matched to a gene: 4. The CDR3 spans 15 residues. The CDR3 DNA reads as TGTGCCACCAGTGATAAAGGGGGCCCGAACACTGAAGCTTTCTTT. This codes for CATSDKGGPNTEAFF.

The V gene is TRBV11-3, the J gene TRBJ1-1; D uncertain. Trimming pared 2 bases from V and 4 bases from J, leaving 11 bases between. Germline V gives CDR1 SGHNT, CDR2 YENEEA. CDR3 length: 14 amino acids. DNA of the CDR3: TGTGCCAGCAGCTTACAGGCGGAGGGCACTGAAGCTTTCTTT. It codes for CASSLQAEGTEAFF.

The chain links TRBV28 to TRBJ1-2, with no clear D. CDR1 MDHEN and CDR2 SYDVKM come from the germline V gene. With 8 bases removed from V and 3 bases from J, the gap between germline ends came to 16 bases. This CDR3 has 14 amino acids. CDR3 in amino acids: CASVRRGLDYGYTF. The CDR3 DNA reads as TGTGCCAGCGTAAGAAGAGGGCTCGACTATGGCTACACCTTC.

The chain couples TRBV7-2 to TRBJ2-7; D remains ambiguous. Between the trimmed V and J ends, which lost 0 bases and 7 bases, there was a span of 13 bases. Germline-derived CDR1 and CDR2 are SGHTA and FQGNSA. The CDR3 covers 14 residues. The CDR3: CASSLAHSTREQYF. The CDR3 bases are TGTGCCAGCAGCTTAGCGCATAGTACCAGGGAGCAGTACTTC.

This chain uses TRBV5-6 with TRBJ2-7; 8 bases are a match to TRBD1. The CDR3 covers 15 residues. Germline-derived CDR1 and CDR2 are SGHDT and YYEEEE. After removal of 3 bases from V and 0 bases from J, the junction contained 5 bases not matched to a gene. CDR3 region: CASSWTGSNSYEQYF. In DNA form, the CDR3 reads TGTGCCAGCAGCTGGACAGGGTCCAACTCCTACGAGCAGTACTTC.

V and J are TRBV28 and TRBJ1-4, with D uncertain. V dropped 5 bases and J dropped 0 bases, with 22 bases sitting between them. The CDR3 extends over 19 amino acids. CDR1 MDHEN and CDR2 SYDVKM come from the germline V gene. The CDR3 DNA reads TGTGCCAGCAGTGCCTTCCGGCAGGCCGGGCTTACAACTAATGAAAAACTGTTTTTT. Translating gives CASSAFRQAGLTTNEKLFF.

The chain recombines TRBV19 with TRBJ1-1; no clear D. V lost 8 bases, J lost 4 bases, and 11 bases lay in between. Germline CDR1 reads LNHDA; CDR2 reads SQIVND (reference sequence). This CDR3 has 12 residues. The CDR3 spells CASRPFGTEAFF. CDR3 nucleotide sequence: TGTGCCAGTCGCCCTTTTGGCACTGAAGCTTTCTTT.

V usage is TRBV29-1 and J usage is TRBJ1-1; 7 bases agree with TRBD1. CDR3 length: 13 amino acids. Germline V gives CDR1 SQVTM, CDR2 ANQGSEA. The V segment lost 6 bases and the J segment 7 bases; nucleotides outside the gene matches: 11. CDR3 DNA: TGCAGCGTCTCGACCCGAAGGGACAGTGAAGCTTTCTTT. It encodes CSVSTRRDSEAFF.

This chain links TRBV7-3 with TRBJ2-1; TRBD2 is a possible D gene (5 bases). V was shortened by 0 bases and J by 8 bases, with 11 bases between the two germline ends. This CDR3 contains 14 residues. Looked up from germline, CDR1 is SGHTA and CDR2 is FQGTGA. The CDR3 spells CASSLTPSGDEQFF. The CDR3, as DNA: TGTGCCAGCAGCTTAACCCCCAGCGGCGATGAGCAGTTCTTC.

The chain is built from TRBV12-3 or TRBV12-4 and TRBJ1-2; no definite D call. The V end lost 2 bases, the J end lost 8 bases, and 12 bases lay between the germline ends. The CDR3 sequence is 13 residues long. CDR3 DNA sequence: TGTGCCAGCAGTTTACCGGGGTTTAGGGGCTACACCTTC. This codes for CASSLPGFRGYTF.

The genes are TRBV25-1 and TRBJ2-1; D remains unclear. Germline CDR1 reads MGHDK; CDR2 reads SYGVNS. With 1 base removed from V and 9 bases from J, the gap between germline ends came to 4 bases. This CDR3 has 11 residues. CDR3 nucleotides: TGTGCCAGCAGTGAATGGGGTGAGCAGTTCTTC. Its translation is CASSEWGEQFF. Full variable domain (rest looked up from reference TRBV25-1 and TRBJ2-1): EADIYQTPRYLVIGTGKKITLECSQTMGHDKMYWYQQDPGMELHLIHYSYGVNSTEKGDLSSESTVSRIRTEHFPLTLESARPSHTSQYLCASSEWGEQFFGPGTRLTVL.

The CDR3 DNA reads TGTGCCAGCAGGGGCCCTAATACTGAAGCTTTCTTT. It specifies CASRGPNTEAFF. The gene calls are TRBV28 and TRBJ1-1; D is uncertain. The CDR3 covers 12 residues. Looked up from germline, CDR1 is MDHEN and CDR2 is SYDVKM. The V end was cut by 6 bases, the J end by 5 bases, with 10 bases between. Filled out from reference TRBV28 and TRBJ1-1, the complete variable domain reads DVKVTQSSRYLVKRTGEKVFLECVQDMDHENMFWYRQDPGLGLRLIYFSYDVKMKEKGDIPEGYSVSREKKERFSLILESASTNQTSMYLCASRGPNTEAFFGQGTRLTVV.

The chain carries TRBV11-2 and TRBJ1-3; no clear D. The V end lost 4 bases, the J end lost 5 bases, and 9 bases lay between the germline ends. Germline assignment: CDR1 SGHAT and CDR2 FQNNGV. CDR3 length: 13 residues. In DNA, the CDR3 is TGTGCCAGCAGCTCAGCTATGAGAAACACCATATATTTT. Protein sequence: CASSSAMRNTIYF.

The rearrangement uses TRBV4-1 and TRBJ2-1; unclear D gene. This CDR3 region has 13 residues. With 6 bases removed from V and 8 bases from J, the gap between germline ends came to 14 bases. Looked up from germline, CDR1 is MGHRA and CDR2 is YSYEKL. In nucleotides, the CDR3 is TGCGCCAGCAGTCCTTCGTTAGGCGATGAGCAGTTCTTC. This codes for CASSPSLGDEQFF.

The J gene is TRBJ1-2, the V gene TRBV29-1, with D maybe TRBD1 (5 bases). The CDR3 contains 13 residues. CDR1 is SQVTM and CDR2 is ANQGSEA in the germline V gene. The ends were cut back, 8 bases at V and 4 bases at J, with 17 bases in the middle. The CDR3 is CSTEQGTIYGYTF. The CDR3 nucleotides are TGCAGCACTGAGCAGGGAACTATCTATGGCTACACCTTC.

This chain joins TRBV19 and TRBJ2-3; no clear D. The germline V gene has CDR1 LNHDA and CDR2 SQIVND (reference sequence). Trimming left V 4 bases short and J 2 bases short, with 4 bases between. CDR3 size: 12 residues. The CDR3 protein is CASSTDTDTQYF. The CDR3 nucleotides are TGTGCCAGTAGTACGGACACAGATACGCAGTATTTT.

The CDR3 DNA is TGTGCCAGCTCACCAAAGAGGAAAGGGGAGAACACTGAAGCTTTCTTT. It encodes CASSPKRKGENTEAFF. The V call is TRBV18, the J call TRBJ1-1; D may be TRBD1 (5 bases). Between the trimmed V and J ends, which lost 2 bases and 1 base, there was a span of 14 bases. The CDR3 is 16 amino acids. CDR1 KGHSH and CDR2 LQKENI come from the germline V gene.

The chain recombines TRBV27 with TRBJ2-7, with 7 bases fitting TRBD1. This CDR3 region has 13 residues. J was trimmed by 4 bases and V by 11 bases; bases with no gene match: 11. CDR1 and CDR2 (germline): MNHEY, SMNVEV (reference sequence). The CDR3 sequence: CACARQGRYEQYF. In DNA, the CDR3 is TGTGCCTGCGCGCGACAGGGTAGATACGAGCAGTACTTC.

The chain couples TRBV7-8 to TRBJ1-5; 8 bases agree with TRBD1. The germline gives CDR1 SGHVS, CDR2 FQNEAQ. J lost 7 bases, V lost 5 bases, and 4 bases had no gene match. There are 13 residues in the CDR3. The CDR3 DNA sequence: TGTGCCAGCAGCCTCGGACAGGGCCAGCCCCAGCATTTT. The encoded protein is CASSLGQGQPQHF.

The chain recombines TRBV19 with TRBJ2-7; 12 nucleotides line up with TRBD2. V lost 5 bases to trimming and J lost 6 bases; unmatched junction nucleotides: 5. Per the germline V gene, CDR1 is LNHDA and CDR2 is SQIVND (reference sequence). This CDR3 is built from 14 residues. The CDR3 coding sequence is TGTGCCAGTAGTTCACGACTAGCGGGGGTCGAGCAGTACTTC. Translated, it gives CASSSRLAGVEQYF.

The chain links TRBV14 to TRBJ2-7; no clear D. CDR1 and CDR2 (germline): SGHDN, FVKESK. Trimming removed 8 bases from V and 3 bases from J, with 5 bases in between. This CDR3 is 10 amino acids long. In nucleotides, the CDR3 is TGTGCCAGCGGCAACTACGAGCAGTACTTC. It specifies CASGNYEQYF.

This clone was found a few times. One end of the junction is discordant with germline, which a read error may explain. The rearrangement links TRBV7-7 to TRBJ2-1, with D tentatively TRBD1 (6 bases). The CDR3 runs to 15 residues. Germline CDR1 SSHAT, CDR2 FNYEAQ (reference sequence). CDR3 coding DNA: TGTGCTAGCAGTGCGTCACAGGGTAAAGACAATGAGCAGTTCTTC. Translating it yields CASSASQGKDNEQFF.

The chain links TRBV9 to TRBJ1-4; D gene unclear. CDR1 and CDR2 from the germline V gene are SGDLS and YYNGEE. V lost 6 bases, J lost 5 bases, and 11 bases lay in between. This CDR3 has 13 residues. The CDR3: CASTRPGNEKLFF. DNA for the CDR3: TGTGCCAGCACCCGACCCGGAAATGAAAAACTGTTTTTT.

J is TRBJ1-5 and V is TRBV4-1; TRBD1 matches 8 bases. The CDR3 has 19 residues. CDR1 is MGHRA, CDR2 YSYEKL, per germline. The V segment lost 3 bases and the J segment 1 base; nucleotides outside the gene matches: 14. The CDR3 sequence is CASSHPKPGTGFSNQPQHF. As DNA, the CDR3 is TGCGCCAGCAGCCACCCCAAGCCCGGGACAGGTTTCAGCAATCAGCCCCAGCATTTT.

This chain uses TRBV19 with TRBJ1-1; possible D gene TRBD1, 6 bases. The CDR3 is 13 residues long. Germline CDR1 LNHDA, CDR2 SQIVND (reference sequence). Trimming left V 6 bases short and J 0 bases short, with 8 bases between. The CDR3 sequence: CASRDRVNTEAFF. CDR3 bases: TGTGCCAGTAGGGACAGAGTGAACACTGAAGCTTTCTTT. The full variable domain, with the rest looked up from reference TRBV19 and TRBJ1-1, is DGGITQSPKYLFRKEGQNVTLSCEQNLNHDAMYWYRQDPGQGLRLIYYSQIVNDFQKGDIAEGYSVSREKKESFPLTVTSAQKNPTAFYLCASRDRVNTEAFFGQGTRLTVV.

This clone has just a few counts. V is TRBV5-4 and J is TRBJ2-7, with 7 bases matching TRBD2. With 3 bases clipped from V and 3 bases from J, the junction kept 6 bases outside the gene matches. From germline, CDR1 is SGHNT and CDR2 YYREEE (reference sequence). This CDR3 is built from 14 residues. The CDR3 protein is CASSSGRGIYEQYF. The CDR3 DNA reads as TGTGCCAGCAGCTCAGGGCGGGGGATCTACGAGCAGTACTTC. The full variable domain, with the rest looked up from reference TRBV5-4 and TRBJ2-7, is ETGVTQSPTHLIKTRGQQVTLRCSSQSGHNTVSWYQQALGQGPQFIFQYYREEENGRGNFPPRFSGLQFPNYSSELNVNALELDDSALYLCASSSGRGIYEQYFGPGTRLTVT.

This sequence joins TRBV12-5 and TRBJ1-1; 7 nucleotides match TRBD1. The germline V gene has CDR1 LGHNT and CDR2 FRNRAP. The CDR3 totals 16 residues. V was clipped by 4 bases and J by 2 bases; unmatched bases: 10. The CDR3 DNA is TGTGCTAGTGGTTGGTACCACCCAGGGGGTAACACTGAAGCTTTCTTT. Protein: CASGWYHPGGNTEAFF.

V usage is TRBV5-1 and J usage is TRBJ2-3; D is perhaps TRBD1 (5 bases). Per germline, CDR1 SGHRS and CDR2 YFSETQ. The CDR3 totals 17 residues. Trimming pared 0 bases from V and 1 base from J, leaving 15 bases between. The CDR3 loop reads CASSLAMGRVGTDTQYF. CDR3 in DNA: TGCGCCAGCAGCTTGGCCATGGGCAGGGTGGGCACAGATACGCAGTATTTT.

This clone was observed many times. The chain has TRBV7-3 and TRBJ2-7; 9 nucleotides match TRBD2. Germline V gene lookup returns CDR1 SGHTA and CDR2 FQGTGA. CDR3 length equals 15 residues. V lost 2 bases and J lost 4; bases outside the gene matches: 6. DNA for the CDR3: TGTGCCAGCAGCTTAGAGCCTAGCGGGATGTACGAGCAGTACTTC. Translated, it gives CASSLEPSGMYEQYF. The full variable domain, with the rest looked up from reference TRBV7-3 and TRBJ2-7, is GAGVSQTPSNKVTEKGKYVELRCDPISGHTALYWYRQSLGQGPEFLIYFQGTGAADDSGLPNDRFFAVRPEGSVSTLKIQRTERGDSAVYLCASSLEPSGMYEQYFGPGTRLTVT.